The 17 T cell receptor beta chains in this list originate from one sample, sequenced in a study of T cell repertoires in cytomegalovirus infection. TCRdb re-derived calls from the reads in MiXCR, one entry per CDR3 protein. Here the sample spans around 100,000 distinct CDR3 sequences, 35% to 50% being singletons. Antigens for these TCRs are unknown. The source material was CD8+ T cells from cultured PBMCs, sampled from culture after CMV antigen stimulation. The receptors were sampled from a human donor in good health (CMV status not recorded). Some clones in this sample may be carry-over from other donors' samples.

This clonotype has only one observation. This sequence joins TRBV12-3 or TRBV12-4 and TRBJ2-3, with 10 positions matching TRBD2. The CDR3 extends over 14 amino acids. With 4 bases clipped from V and 4 bases from J, the junction kept 2 bases outside the gene matches. The CDR3, as DNA: TGTGCCAGCAGTTGGAGCGGGGGGGCAGATACGCAGTATTTT. The encoded protein is CASSWSGGADTQYF.

The chain employs TRBV14 and TRBJ2-1; TRBD1 or TRBD2 may be the D gene (5 bases each). In germline, CDR1 is SGHDN, CDR2 FVKESK. V gave up 0 bases and J gave up 7 bases, with 13 bases separating them. This CDR3 region has 15 residues. DNA for the CDR3: TGTGCCAGCAGCCAAGAGGGGTGGGGGTTTAATGAGCAGTTCTTC. This encodes CASSQEGWGFNEQFF.

This clonotype occurred many times. The chain links TRBV25-1 to TRBJ2-7; TRBD1 agrees at 7 bases. This CDR3 is 15 amino acids long. CDR1 and CDR2 from the germline V gene are MGHDK and SYGVNS. V shed 4 bases, J shed 2 bases, and the junction held 8 bases outside the gene matches. The DNA of the CDR3 is TGTGCCAGCAGTGCCTCATCCGGGACAGCCTACGAGCAGTACTTC. Its translation: CASSASSGTAYEQYF.

The chain employs TRBV2 and TRBJ2-1; 11 bases agree with TRBD2. The CDR3 contains 15 residues. The V and J ends lost 6 bases and 3 bases, in that order; junction bases with no gene match: 4. Germline CDR1 and CDR2: SNHLY and FYNNEI. DNA for the CDR3: TGTGCCAGCAGCGAAACTAGCGGGGGCTACAATGAGCAGTTCTTC. Amino acid sequence: CASSETSGGYNEQFF. The full variable domain, rest sourced from reference TRBV2 and TRBJ2-1, is EPEVTQTPSHQVTQMGQEVILRCVPISNHLYFYWYRQILGQKVEFLVSFYNNEISEKSEIFDDQFSVERPDGSNFTLKIRSTKLEDSAMYFCASSETSGGYNEQFFGPGTRLTVL.

This clonotype turned up a few times. The chain carries TRBV4-1 and TRBJ2-7; 7 bases agree with TRBD2. The germline V gene encodes CDR1 MGHRA and CDR2 YSYEKL. The J segment lost 0 bases and the V segment lost 1 base, leaving 6 bases of the junction unmatched. CDR3 length: 16 amino acids. The CDR3 sequence is CASSQGWEGSSYEQYF. CDR3 nucleotides: TGCGCCAGCAGCCAAGGATGGGAGGGGTCCTCCTACGAGCAGTACTTC.

This chain uses TRBV7-6 with TRBJ2-1; D remains unclear. The V end lost 5 bases, the J end lost 0 bases, and 17 bases lay between the germline ends. The germline V gene has CDR1 SGHVS and CDR2 FNYEAQ. This CDR3 region has 17 residues. The DNA for the CDR3 is TGTGCCAGCAGCGCGACTCACAAGATGAGCTCCTACAATGAGCAGTTCTTC. This translates into CASSATHKMSSYNEQFF. Combining the CDR3 with reference TRBV7-6 and TRBJ2-1 gives the whole variable domain GAGVSQSPRYKVTKRGQDVALRCDPISGHVSLYWYRQALGQGPEFLTYFNYEAQQDKSGLPNDRFSAERPEGSISTLTIQRTEQRDSAMYRCASSATHKMSSYNEQFFGPGTRLTVL.

The rearrangement joins TRBV7-4 to TRBJ2-3, with 8 bases that match TRBD1. Germline V gene lookup returns CDR1 SGHVT and CDR2 SQSDAQ. V trimming: 5 bases; J trimming: 2 bases; junction bases outside the gene matches: 6. The length of the CDR3 is 15 residues. The CDR3 sequence: CASSGHRGATDTQYF. In DNA, the CDR3 is TGTGCCAGCAGCGGACACAGGGGGGCCACAGATACGCAGTATTTT.

This clonotype appeared a single time. The chain joins TRBV20-1 to TRBJ2-7, with 7 bases identical to TRBD2. The CDR3 has 14 amino acids. Germline values: CDR1 DFQATT, CDR2 SNEGSKA (reference sequence). J lost 6 bases, V lost 3 bases, and 11 bases had no gene match. This chain's CDR3 is CSASVRAPGGEQYF. The CDR3 DNA follows: TGCAGTGCTAGTGTTAGGGCCCCGGGAGGCGAGCAGTACTTC.

This clonotype is categorized as medium-sized (0.01 to 0.1%). J is TRBJ2-7 and V is TRBV7-8; the D gene is possibly TRBD2 (5 bases). The CDR3 totals 19 residues. Between the trimmed V and J ends, which lost 5 bases and 3 bases, there was a span of 29 bases. The germline V gene has CDR1 SGHVS and CDR2 FQNEAQ. The CDR3 DNA follows: TGTGCCAGCAGCCCTAGCACTTTCAAGACCCAACGATCCCACTACGAGCAGTACTTC. It translates to CASSPSTFKTQRSHYEQYF.

This clonotype has more than one count but fewer than ten. V is TRBV7-3 and J is TRBJ2-1; D might be TRBD1 (7 bases). Trimming shortened V by 5 bases and J by 4 bases, and 15 bases separated the two germline ends. The CDR3 extends over 15 amino acids. Per the germline V gene, CDR1 is SGHTA and CDR2 is FQGTGA. CDR3 sequence: CASSPQGGGYNEQFF. The CDR3 bases are TGTGCCAGCAGCCCCCAGGGGGGCGGATACAATGAGCAGTTCTTC.

This clonotype has ten or more counts. The chain uses TRBV6-2 or TRBV6-3 and TRBJ2-1; D unclear. V dropped 6 bases and J dropped 2 bases, with 14 bases sitting between them. This CDR3 comprises 15 residues. Germline V gives CDR1 MNHEY, CDR2 SVGEGT. For the CDR3, the DNA is TGTGCCAGCAGATCCGGGTACGCGACCTACAATGAGCAGTTCTTC. The encoded protein is CASRSGYATYNEQFF.

This rearrangement joins TRBV7-2 to TRBJ1-2; TRBD1 agrees at 8 bases. The CDR3 consists of 15 residues. CDR1 and CDR2 from the germline V gene are SGHTA and FQGNSA. V was pared by 2 bases and J by 3 bases, with 5 bases of the junction left unmatched. In DNA form, the CDR3 reads TGTGCCAGCAGCTTAACCCCAGGGGGCGACTATGGCTACACCTTC. It yields the protein CASSLTPGGDYGYTF.

The V gene is TRBV7-6, the J gene TRBJ1-1; D not resolved. V was trimmed by 5 bases and J by 7 bases, leaving 23 bases between them. The germline V gene encodes CDR1 SGHVS and CDR2 FNYEAQ. This CDR3 contains 16 residues. For the CDR3, the DNA is TGTGCCAGCAGCCACAAACTGTCGGGTGGGGAGGATGAAGCTTTCTTT. The encoded protein is CASSHKLSGGEDEAFF. The variable domain in full, with the rest retrieved from reference TRBV7-6 and TRBJ1-1, is GAGVSQSPRYKVTKRGQDVALRCDPISGHVSLYWYRQALGQGPEFLTYFNYEAQQDKSGLPNDRFSAERPEGSISTLTIQRTEQRDSAMYRCASSHKLSGGEDEAFFGQGTRLTVV.

The rearrangement joins TRBV7-3 to TRBJ2-1; D is perhaps TRBD1 (6 bases). The length of the CDR3 is 16 residues. V lost 4 bases and J lost 6, with 19 bases in between. Germline CDR1 and CDR2: SGHTA and FQGTGA. CDR3 sequence: CASSSAYRGKRNEQFF. In DNA form, the CDR3 reads TGTGCCAGCAGCTCCGCTTATAGGGGGAAACGCAATGAGCAGTTCTTC.

This clonotype was found many times. The chain uses TRBV11-1 and TRBJ2-5, with 10 bases identical to TRBD2. CDR3 size: 17 residues. From germline, CDR1 is SGHAT and CDR2 FQDESV (reference sequence). The junction had 6 bases not matched to a gene; V was cut back by 1 base and J by 1 base. In DNA, the CDR3 is TGTGCCAGCAGCTTAGGGAGGCTAGCGGGGGTCCAAGAGACCCAGTACTTC. Translated: CASSLGRLAGVQETQYF.

The CDR3 region is CASSPGLYEQYF. CDR3 bases: TGTGCCAGCAGCCCGGGACTATACGAGCAGTACTTC. V and J are TRBV7-6 and TRBJ2-7; 7 bases fit TRBD2. The germline V gene encodes CDR1 SGHVS and CDR2 FNYEAQ. J lost 4 bases, V lost 5 bases, and 2 bases had no gene match. The CDR3 totals 12 residues.

This clonotype appeared many times. This sequence joins TRBV28 and TRBJ2-1, with 11 nucleotides matching TRBD1. Germline trimming cut 6 bases from V and 3 bases from J; bases unmatched to any gene: 4. The length of the CDR3 is 15 residues. The V gene's germline CDR1 is MDHEN and CDR2 SYDVKM. As DNA, the CDR3 is TGTGCCAGCAGCCTGGGGACAGGGGGCTACAATGAGCAGTTCTTC. Protein product: CASSLGTGGYNEQFF.